This T cell receptor (beta chain) emerged from a study of regulatory T cells in long-lasting Graves disease. With V trimmed by 2 bases and J by 2 bases, 3 bases remained unmatched. CDR3 length: 14 residues. In germline, CDR1 is SGDLS, CDR2 YYNGEE. Arm-PCR of CDR3 regions and iRepertoire HTBI primers were the basis on which TCR beta libraries were built. TCRdb processed the multiplex PCR reads anew with MiXCR; each CDR3 protein has one entry. The data show 450,000 to 600,000 distinct CDR3 sequences, with roughly 14% seen just once and more than 8.5% held by the top ten. This clonotype has just a few counts. Time point noted: newly diagnosed GD, antithyroid drugs for less than 3 months. RNA isolated from PBMCs was used to make the TCR library. The collection involved drawing about 8.2 milliliters of peripheral blood into EDTA tubes. In addition, the sample was reused for a study of T cells in Graves' hyperthyroidism and ophthalmopathy.

The source material was peripheral blood mononuclear cells (PBMCs), sampled at new diagnosis, from a patient treated with antithyroid drugs. The chain uses TRBV9 and TRBJ2-7; 8 bases agree with TRBD2. The TCR sequence derives from a man aged 25-45 years with Graves disease. The CDR3 DNA reads as TGTGCCAGCAGCGTTGGGACTAGTACCTACGAGCAGTACTTC. Translated, it gives CASSVGTSTYEQYF.